This TCR beta chain is drawn from a study of T cell responses to AZD1222 COVID-19 vaccine. Overall study results and limits: Baseline serology detected seropositivity in only a handful of AZD1222 recipients. Rises in breadth and depth of Spike-specific TCRs came after two AZD1222 doses. In the spike-specific TCR repertoire, nearly half reportedly target unmutated variant regions. Repertoire sampling was restricted to post-peak T cell response timepoints.

Using immunoSEQ multiplex PCR, the repertoire was profiled, and TCRdb retains in-frame clones only, with some absent. The data hold tens of thousands of clones, with about 88% observed a single time. As for this clone: Antigen specificity is unknown.

V trimming: 5 bases; J trimming: 7 bases; junction bases outside the gene matches: 5. CDR1 is LNHDA, CDR2 SQIVND, per germline (reference sequence). The CDR3 is 15 amino acids. The specimen comprised peripheral blood, sampled on day 0 of AZD1222 vaccination. The source is an adult in good health. The chain recombines TRBV19 with TRBJ1-6; 10 bases align to TRBD1. For the CDR3, the DNA is TGTGCCAGTAGTGGGGGACAGGGGCGAAATTCACCCCTCCACTTT. Protein product: CASSGGQGRNSPLHF.